This TCR beta chain was recovered during a study of blood T cell repertoires in COVID-19. The data were produced by immunoSEQ multiplex PCR, yet TCRdb's version contains in-frame clones alone and is incomplete. The sample shows some 190,000 clones, under 80% of them seen only once. Categorization into cohorts depended on clinical history that participants reported. Sequenced: PBMCs or T cells enriched from blood (not recorded which). This receptor was taken from a woman aged 50 to 60 with acute COVID-19.

CDR3 DNA: TGTGCCACCAGCTTGGGGCTAGCGGGGGGTCTCTACGAGCAGTACGTC. Residues: CATSLGLAGGLYEQYV. This sequence joins TRBV5-6 and TRBJ2-7, with 11 bases lining up with TRBD2. The germline V gene has CDR1 SGHDT and CDR2 YYEEEE. This CDR3 spans 16 amino acids.